This T cell receptor beta chain emerged from a study of T cell responses to AZD1222 COVID-19 vaccine. Study-wide context: Pooled in the analysis were second doses at about 4 or about 12 weeks.

Using immunoSEQ multiplex PCR, the repertoire was profiled, and TCRdb retains in-frame clones only, with some absent. This table holds around 94,000 clones, less than 90% found once. This clone was counted between two and nine times. Its antigen is not known. General study results and limits: Baseline seropositives among AZD1222 recipients totaled only 5 to 7.

The receptor was isolated from an adult in good health. The sample was peripheral blood, taken on day 0 of AZD1222 vaccination.

In DNA, the CDR3 is TGTGCCAGCAGCTTAGAGGGCCACTCAGGGGGGCGTGAGCAGTTCTTC. Protein sequence: CASSLEGHSGGREQFF. The chain recombines TRBV11-3 with TRBJ2-1, with D perhaps matching TRBD1 (7 bases). The CDR3 length is 16 residues. The germline V and J ends were trimmed by 0 bases and 9 bases, with 18 bases remaining between them. In germline, CDR1 is SGHNT, CDR2 YENEEA.